This TCR beta chain originates from a study of blood T cells in healthy people across ages. Overall study: Capturing about one barcoded beta molecule per two T cells was achieved by template switching.

A sample-barcoded 5' primer and a J-beta primer mix were used in a second PCR of about 7 to 12 cycles. In TCRdb, the 5' RACE reads were re-called with MiXCR into one record per CDR3 protein. The sample holds about 1,400,000 distinct CDR3 sequences; 59% are singletons and the top ten take over 5.5%. Study conclusions and caveats: Older age coincided with a roughly linear decline in TCR beta diversity per million T cells. Correlation between TCR beta diversity and naive T cell percentage was strong. One million T cells yielded diversity estimates that were considered underestimates.

With regard to this clonotype: Its antigen is unknown.

Germline V lookup: CDR1 ENHRY, CDR2 SYGVKD. The CDR3 is 13 residues long. V was clipped by 10 bases and J by 7 bases; unmatched bases: 11. This TCR was recovered from a man aged 18 to 35 in good health. The chain is built from TRBV10-3 and TRBJ2-7; TRBD2 aligns across 9 bases. What was sequenced was blood. The CDR3 DNA reads TGTGCCAATGGACCCGCTAGCGGGACGGAGCAGTACTTC. Amino acid sequence: CANGPASGTEQYF.